This T cell receptor (beta chain) was documented in a study of molecular identifiers for immune sequencing clone quantification. General study results and limits: Effector cells kept over 98% of their molecules in clones above 20 RNA copies, while naive cells kept under 1% there. Among around 970,000 naive cells, spiked Jurkat TCR RNA from a single cell was reportedly detectable.

Naive CD8 sequencing libraries were generated from approximately 20,000 to 1,000,000 sorted cells, with 10%, 30% or 50% RNA as input. This clonotype was detected only a few times. Its target is unknown. TCRdb analysed the PCR reads with MiXCR anew, one entry per CDR3 protein. The top ten clones hold approximately 0.8% of a sample with 400,000 to 600,000 distinct CDR3 sequences, around a fifth of them seen once. Input material: naive CD8+ T cells from blood, with Jurkat cell RNA spiked in. The subset here: FACS-sorted CD8+CD4-CCR7+CD45RA+ naive T cells. This clonotype originated in a human donor in good health. Some libraries in this study had Jurkat cell RNA spiked in.

The CDR3 loop reads CASSLLGAPYEQYF. The CDR3 DNA reads as TGTGCCAGCAGTTTACTTGGGGCTCCTTACGAGCAGTACTTC. The chain uses TRBV27 and TRBJ2-7, with D maybe TRBD1 (5 bases). Germline V gives CDR1 MNHEY, CDR2 SMNVEV (reference sequence). CDR3 length: 14 residues. With 2 bases removed from V and 4 bases from J, the gap between germline ends came to 12 bases.